This T cell receptor (beta chain) is from a study of T cells in Graves' hyperthyroidism and ophthalmopathy. Study outcomes and limitations: Blood also contained most expanded thyroid clonotypes above 0.001.

Together with thyroid ultrasound, orbital computed tomography, serum thyroxine and TRAb, clinical symptoms were used for diagnoses. RNA transcripts gave rise to amplified TCR beta CDR3 regions. A first-round RT-PCR of the TCR CDR3 used the HTBI primer set. TCRdb analysed the multiplex PCR reads with MiXCR anew, one entry per CDR3 protein. In the table there are some 300,000 distinct CDR3 sequences, roughly 15% of which are singletons. Germline CDR1 and CDR2: SEHNR and FQNEAQ (reference sequence). The ends were cut back, 5 bases at V and 0 bases at J, with 8 bases in the middle. The CDR3 sequence is 13 residues long. In regard to this clonotype: Its antigen is not identified.

The source of this sequence is a man younger than 45 with Graves' hyperthyroidism. Sequencing used blood. The chain uses TRBV7-9 and TRBJ2-7, with D unclear. CDR3 bases: TGTGCCAGCAGCCATCTGGCCTCCTACGAGCAGTACTTC. Translating gives CASSHLASYEQYF.